The present T cell receptor (beta chain) was sequenced within a study of tumour-infiltrating T cells in Burkitt lymphoma. Some clones are missing from TCRdb's copy, which holds only in-frame ones; the method was immunoSEQ multiplex PCR. The sample has more than 45,000 clones, less than 35% seen once. The sample consisted of tumor tissue. This clonotype originated in a human donor with Burkitt lymphoma.

The CDR3 loop reads CASSRSDRGGYEQYF. The CDR3 DNA is TGTGCCAGCAGCCGTTCCGACAGGGGGGGTTACGAGCAGTACTTC. This chain uses TRBV7-6 with TRBJ2-7; 9 bases agree with TRBD1. Trimming cost V 5 bases and J 4 bases; bases outside gene matches: 9. Germline V gene lookup returns CDR1 SGHVS and CDR2 FNYEAQ. The CDR3 runs to 15 residues.